The following is a T cell receptor (beta chain) sequence with its context. In its sample, this clonotype was seen many times. Its cognate antigen has yet to be identified. No much larger clone exists at a distance of one base, and base qualities are not known. Trimming costs V 5 bases and J 3 bases, and their ends lie 13 bases apart. Including cysteine and phenylalanine, the CDR3 has 14 amino acids. Only the CDR3 region is kept as DNA, spanning 42 bases read in frame from base 1. In the germline V gene, CDR1 corresponds to SGHVS and CDR2 to FQNEAQ. This sample stems from a study of T cells in Graves' hyperthyroidism and ophthalmopathy (dated by TCRdb to about 2019). About the investigation overall: Peripheral blood samples were taken at the time of initial diagnosis, prior to any treatment. A discovery cohort of about 95 patients, approximately 45 with Graves' ophthalmopathy and 57 with stable Graves' hyperthyroidism, was used to find distinguishing TCR V-J signatures. Prospective prediction of ophthalmopathy was tested in an independent validation cohort consisting of 18 hyperthyroidism patients and 15 or so patients who later progressed to ophthalmopathy. The 75 to 100 discovery patients were divided at random into training and test sets in a 7:3 ratio. The study also compared thyroid tissue and blood T-cell repertoires from a handful of Graves' hyperthyroidism patients. After sampling, hyperthyroidism patients received methimazole starting at 30 mg daily, and ophthalmopathy patients received high-dose intravenous methylprednisolone. The paper reports TCR Vbeta CDR3 sequencing of approximately 140 peripheral blood samples: some 44 ophthalmopathy, roughly 80 hyperthyroidism and approximately 17 progressor patients. What the study reported, not specific to this receptor: A 13 V-J signature model separated ophthalmopathy from stable hyperthyroidism, with approximately 87% sensitivity and 81.08% specificity in cross-validation and 80%/75% in testing. Sample size was not statistically predetermined, and investigators were not blinded to group allocation. Most expanded thyroid clonotypes (frequency above 0.001) were also detected in blood, a finding suggesting that blood repertoires may reflect thyroid immune responses. During validation, the model predicted progression to ophthalmopathy a median of around 7 months ahead of onset, with around 65% sensitivity and 72.22% specificity.

Graves' hyperthyroidism was defined as stable when no progression to ophthalmopathy occurred over 18 months of follow-up. Hyperthyroidism patients were newly diagnosed, had a disease duration of under 2 months, and were aged 18 to 65 years. The study excluded patients with uncontrolled infections, other autoimmune diseases, pregnancy or lactation. Clinical symptoms, serum thyroxine and TRAb, thyroid ultrasound, and orbital computed tomography formed the basis for the diagnoses. Ficoll-Paque density gradient centrifugation was used to isolate PBMCs from approximately 10 ml of fresh peripheral blood. Total RNA was extracted with Trizol reagent, and quality was checked on an Agilent 2100 Bioanalyzer. TCR beta CDR3 regions were amplified from RNA transcripts. A first-round RT-PCR of the TCR CDR3 used the HTBI primer set with the Qiagen OneStep RT-PCR kit. The libraries were constructed in a second round of multiplex PCR and then size-selected and purified. Sequencing of the libraries was done on an Illumina HiSeq2000 using paired-end 100 bp reads. On the study's bioinformatics: Raw data were processed with SOAPnuke, discarding reads with adapters, uncalled bases, mean Phred below 15, or no exact constant-primer or identifier match. High-quality paired reads were merged using COPE v1.2.5, and each unique nucleotide sequence was defined as a clonotype. MiTCR v1.1 was used to align clonotypes to the IMGT TRBV, TRBD and TRBJ reference segments. The analysis included only V-J combinations with a frequency above 0.0001, which together covered more than 98% of the repertoires. A TCS score was defined as the ratio of F50 (clonal expansion) to E x V (chaos), with BLOSUM62-based TCRdist applied between CDR3 peptides within each V-J. Welch's t-statistics and random forest reduced roughly 500 V-J features to under 15, which were used in a naive Bayes classifier (R e1071). In-frame beta chains were kept once TCRdb had trimmed the public reads at Q25 with fastp and called clones with MiXCR. Every distinct CDR3 protein forms one entry, paired with its most common genes and DNA. The V and J calls shown here were made by TCRdb, not taken from the authors' results. For this sample there are hundreds of thousands of distinct CDR3 sequences; approximately 14% appear just once. 10% to 13% of the sample lies in the top ten.

This receptor chain uses TRBV7-8 and TRBJ2-5, with a weak D call of TRBD1 (5 bases match). Specimen: blood. This TCR was sampled from a woman aged 18-35 years with Graves' hyperthyroidism. The nucleotide sequence is TGTGCCAGCAGCCCTGTGGACAACAAAGAGACCCAGTACTTC. Translated, this is CASSPVDNKETQYF.